This T cell receptor (beta chain) was retrieved from a study of shared clonotypes between healthy human individuals. The authors combined CD45RO+ cells with CCR7-negative CD45RA+ TemRA cells as CD8 memory. Deep-level assay runs were performed. Sequencing used immunoSEQ multiplex PCR; TCRdb keeps in-frame clones, though not all of them. Seen here are roughly 700,000 clones, about 90% observed once, and the top ten hold roughly 36%. Regarding the study as a whole: Naive CD4 clonotypes were shared across several donors at roughly 5.3%.

The CDR3 extends over 15 amino acids. Germline CDR1 and CDR2: SGDLS and YYNGEE. V shed 4 bases and J shed 0 bases, with 13 bases lying between them. Concerning this clone itself: Its antigen is still unknown.

The chain links TRBV9 to TRBJ1-1, with unresolved D. The receptor's source is a man aged 18 to 30 in good health. Some clones in this sample may be carry-over from other donors' samples. The sample taken for sequencing was memory CD8+ T cells from PBMCs. The subset is: CD45RO+ cells pooled with CCR7-negative TemRA cells. The DNA of the CDR3 is TGTGCCAGCAGCCCCAGGACGGTAATGAACACTGAAGCTTTCTTT. Translating it yields CASSPRTVMNTEAFF.